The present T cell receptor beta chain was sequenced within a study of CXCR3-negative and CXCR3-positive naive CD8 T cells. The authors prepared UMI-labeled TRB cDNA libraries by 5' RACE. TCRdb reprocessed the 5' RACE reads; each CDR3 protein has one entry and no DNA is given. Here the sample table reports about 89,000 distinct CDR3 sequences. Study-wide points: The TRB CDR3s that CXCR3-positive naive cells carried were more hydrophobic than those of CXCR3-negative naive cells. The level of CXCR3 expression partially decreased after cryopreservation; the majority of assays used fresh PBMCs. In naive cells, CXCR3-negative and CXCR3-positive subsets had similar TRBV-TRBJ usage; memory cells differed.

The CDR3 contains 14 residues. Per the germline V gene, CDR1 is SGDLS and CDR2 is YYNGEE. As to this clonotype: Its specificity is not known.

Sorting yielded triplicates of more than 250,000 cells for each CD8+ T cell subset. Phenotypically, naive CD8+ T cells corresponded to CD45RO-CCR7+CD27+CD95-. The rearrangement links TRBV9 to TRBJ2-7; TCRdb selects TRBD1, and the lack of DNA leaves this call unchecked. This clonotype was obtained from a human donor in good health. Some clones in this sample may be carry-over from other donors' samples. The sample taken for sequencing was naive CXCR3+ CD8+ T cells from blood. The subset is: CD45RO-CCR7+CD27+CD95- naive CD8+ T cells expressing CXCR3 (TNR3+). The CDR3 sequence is CASSVGGQLYEQYF.